The 25 T cell receptor beta chains presented below share a single source sample, sequenced in a study of shared clonotypes between healthy human individuals. Assay: immunoSEQ multiplex PCR; the TCRdb copy retains only in-frame clones and omits some. Of 2 million to 3 million clones listed, over 85% are singletons. The specimen was naive CD4+ T cells sorted from blood. As for subset: CD45RA+ positively selected. These receptor sequences come from a man younger than 30 in good health.

The rearrangement joins TRBV7-9 to TRBJ1-2; 7 bases match TRBD1. V was pared by 1 base and J by 3 bases, with 2 bases of the junction left unmatched. The V gene's germline CDR1 is SEHNR and CDR2 FQNEAQ (reference sequence). The CDR3 has 14 amino acids. The CDR3 sequence is CASSLVGTDYGYTF. The CDR3 DNA reads TGTGCCAGCAGCTTAGTAGGGACAGACTATGGCTACACCTTC.

This chain joins TRBV4-1 and TRBJ2-2; 9 bases are shared with TRBD2. This CDR3 region has 16 residues. Germline V gene sequence: CDR1 MGHRA, CDR2 YSYEKL. V lost 3 bases, J lost 4 bases, and 6 bases stayed unmatched. The CDR3 region has the DNA TGCGCCAGCAGCCAGCGACTAGCGGCGCTCACCGGGGAGCTGTTTTTT. It yields the protein CASSQRLAALTGELFF.

This chain uses TRBV5-1 with TRBJ2-2; either TRBD1 or TRBD2 may supply D (5 bases each). Germline CDR1 and CDR2: SGHRS and YFSETQ. Trimming removed 4 bases at V and 1 base at J, with 26 bases between. CDR3 length: 20 residues. CDR3 amino acids: CASSQSQGTGGTQNTGELFF. In nucleotides, the CDR3 is TGCGCCAGCAGCCAGAGCCAGGGAACCGGTGGGACCCAGAACACCGGGGAGCTGTTTTTT. The full variable domain, with the rest looked up from reference TRBV5-1 and TRBJ2-2, is KAGVTQTPRYLIKTRGQQVTLSCSPISGHRSVSWYQQTPGQGLQFLFEYFSETQRNKGNFPGRFSGRQFSNSRSEMNVSTLELGDSALYLCASSQSQGTGGTQNTGELFFGEGSRLTVL.

This chain links TRBV5-1 with TRBJ1-1, with no clear D. The CDR3 is 15 residues long. Trimming stripped 0 bases from V and 5 bases from J, with 14 bases between. Germline CDR1 SGHRS, CDR2 YFSETQ. The CDR3 region is CASSLEGRGMTEAFF. CDR3 sequence (DNA): TGCGCCAGCAGCTTGGAAGGGCGAGGAATGACTGAAGCTTTCTTT.

V usage is TRBV5-4 and J usage is TRBJ1-1, with a weak D call TRBD1 (6 bases). The germline V gene encodes CDR1 SGHNT and CDR2 YYREEE (reference sequence). V was trimmed by 7 bases and J by 1 base, leaving 20 bases between them. The CDR3 is made up of 16 amino acids. CDR3: CASQEGGRGGNTEAFF. DNA for the CDR3: TGTGCCAGCCAGGAGGGGGGGCGCGGAGGGAACACTGAAGCTTTCTTT. Based on the CDR3 plus reference TRBV5-4 and TRBJ1-1, the full variable domain is ETGVTQSPTHLIKTRGQQVTLRCSSQSGHNTVSWYQQALGQGPQFIFQYYREEENGRGNFPPRFSGLQFPNYSSELNVNALELDDSALYLCASQEGGRGGNTEAFFGQGTRLTVV.

The chain has TRBV29-1 and TRBJ2-5; D is perhaps TRBD1 or TRBD2 (5 bases each). The ends were cut back, 6 bases at V and 5 bases at J, with 10 bases in the middle. Germline V gene data show CDR1 as SQVTM and CDR2 as ANQGSEA. The CDR3 contains 11 residues. The CDR3 nucleotides are TGCAGCGTCGAGAGGGGCGAGACCCAGTACTTC. This translates into CSVERGETQYF.

The chain uses TRBV7-9 and TRBJ2-5, with 7 bases aligning to TRBD2. Germline assignment: CDR1 SEHNR and CDR2 FQNEAQ (reference sequence). This CDR3 spans 14 amino acids. The trim removed 5 bases at V and 2 bases at J, leaving 5 bases unmatched. The CDR3 here is CASSVGTTQETQYF. The CDR3 DNA reads TGTGCCAGCAGCGTTGGGACTACACAAGAGACCCAGTACTTC.

The V and J genes are TRBV6-1 and TRBJ2-3, with D tentatively TRBD1 (6 bases). The CDR3 runs to 12 residues. Per germline, CDR1 MNHNS and CDR2 SASEGT. Trimming shortened V by 8 bases and J by 1 base, and 7 bases separated the two germline ends. CDR3: CASAGGTDTQYF. The CDR3 bases are TGTGCCAGCGCAGGGGGCACAGATACGCAGTATTTT.

This rearrangement joins TRBV2 to TRBJ2-3; D possibly corresponds to TRBD2 (6 bases). Germline V gives CDR1 SNHLY, CDR2 FYNNEI. This CDR3 has 14 residues. Trimming left V 6 bases short and J 0 bases short, with 10 bases between. CDR3 nucleotides: TGTGCCAGCAGGGCGGGATCTAGCACAGATACGCAGTATTTT. Protein sequence: CASRAGSSTDTQYF. The whole variable domain, remainder taken from reference TRBV2 and TRBJ2-3, is EPEVTQTPSHQVTQMGQEVILRCVPISNHLYFYWYRQILGQKVEFLVSFYNNEISEKSEIFDDQFSVERPDGSNFTLKIRSTKLEDSAMYFCASRAGSSTDTQYFGPGTRLTVL.

This clone was recorded only once. Distinct nucleotide sequences in the sample also encode this CDR3. The CDR3 region has the DNA TGTGCCAGCAGTTTCGAGGGGAGGGGTACTGAAGCTTTCTTT. This translates into CASSFEGRGTEAFF. The rearrangement uses TRBV27 and TRBJ1-1, with D possibly TRBD1 on 5 matching bases. This CDR3 has 14 amino acids. The ends were cut back, 3 bases at V and 5 bases at J, with 13 bases in the middle. Germline CDR1 reads MNHEY; CDR2 reads SMNVEV (reference sequence).

Worth noting for this clone: The same CDR3 also results from other DNA sequences found in this sample. This rearrangement joins TRBV6-1 to TRBJ1-6, with 7 nucleotides matching TRBD1. V trimming: 6 bases; J trimming: 10 bases; junction bases outside the gene matches: 9. Germline V gene lookup returns CDR1 MNHNS and CDR2 SASEGT. CDR3 length equals 14 residues. The CDR3 region is CASRGQYGSSPLHF. DNA for the CDR3: TGTGCCAGCAGGGGACAGTATGGTTCCTCACCCCTCCACTTT.

The gene calls are TRBV29-1 and TRBJ2-3, with TRBD2 as a possible D gene (5 bases). Trimming pared 5 bases from V and 3 bases from J, leaving 18 bases between. This CDR3 has 15 amino acids. Germline CDR1 is SQVTM and CDR2 is ANQGSEA. CDR3 in amino acids: CSVLGFRTGTDTQYF. In DNA, the CDR3 is TGCAGCGTTTTAGGGTTTCGAACGGGGACAGATACGCAGTATTTT.

As for this clone: One end of the junction fails to match germline, which may point to a read error. The rearrangement links TRBV18 to TRBJ1-1, with D unclear. CDR3 size: 15 residues. CDR1 and CDR2 (germline): KGHSH, LQKENI. Here the CDR3 DNA reads TGTGCCAGCTCCCCACAATTCAGCTCAAACACTGAAGCTTTCTTT. Encoded protein: CASSPQFSSNTEAFF. Combining the CDR3 with reference TRBV18 and TRBJ1-1 gives the whole variable domain NAGVMQNPRHLVRRRGQEARLRCSPMKGHSHVYWYRQLPEEGLKFMVYLQKENIIDESGMPKERFSAEFPKEGPSILRIQQVVRGDSAAYFCASSPQFSSNTEAFFGQGTRLTVV.

Of note for this clone: Other DNA sequences in this specimen translate into the identical CDR3. The DNA for the CDR3 is TGTGCCAGCAGCTTCCGGAGCTCCTACGAGCAGTACTTC. The encoded protein is CASSFRSSYEQYF. The chain combines TRBV5-4 with TRBJ2-7; D remains ambiguous. V was clipped by 2 bases and J by 0 bases, with 6 bases between them. This CDR3 is built from 13 residues. Germline values: CDR1 SGHNT, CDR2 YYREEE (reference sequence).

The genes are TRBV5-6 and TRBJ1-1; D perhaps matches TRBD1 (6 bases). CDR1 is SGHDT, CDR2 YYEEEE, per germline. V dropped 5 bases and J dropped 0 bases, with 17 bases sitting between them. CDR3 length equals 16 residues. CDR3 in DNA: TGTGCCAGCAGATCTGCCAAACAGGGTCTGAACACTGAAGCTTTCTTT. Translated, it gives CASRSAKQGLNTEAFF.

The chain carries TRBV6-6 and TRBJ1-1; D remains unclear. The CDR3 sequence is 12 residues long. Deletions cut 9 bases from V and 0 bases from J, with 8 bases between. Germline V CDR1 and CDR2: MNHNY, SVGAGI (reference sequence). As DNA, the CDR3 is TGTGCCAGTAATTCTTTGAACACTGAAGCTTTCTTT. Its protein is CASNSLNTEAFF.

This sequence joins TRBV9 and TRBJ2-5; D is ambiguous. Germline loops: CDR1 SGDLS, CDR2 YYNGEE. The V end lost 0 bases, the J end lost 5 bases, and 11 bases lay between the germline ends. The CDR3 contains 14 residues. Here the CDR3 reads CASSVEGSKETQYF. The CDR3 nucleotides are TGTGCCAGCAGCGTAGAAGGTTCCAAGGAGACCCAGTACTTC.

The CDR3 coding sequence is TGTGCCAGCAGCCACCCCGGGGGCAACGAGCAGTACTTC. It is translated as CASSHPGGNEQYF. This chain uses TRBV14 with TRBJ2-7; D assignment may be TRBD1 or TRBD2 (6 bases each). CDR1 is SGHDN, CDR2 FVKESK, per germline. The CDR3 is 13 amino acids. The ends were cut back, 3 bases at V and 5 bases at J, with 11 bases in the middle.

Turning to this clone: Other DNA sequences in the sample encode the same CDR3. The rearrangement links TRBV2 to TRBJ1-5; no reliable D call. The CDR3 is 12 amino acids. Per germline, CDR1 SNHLY and CDR2 FYNNEI. V was cut by 3 bases and J by 7 bases, with 7 bases left in between. CDR3 coding DNA: TGTGCCAGCAGTGACGGAGGGCAGCCCCAGCATTTT. Translation gives CASSDGGQPQHF.

The V gene is TRBV10-3, the J gene TRBJ2-7, with unresolved D. V lost 3 bases and J lost 5, with 17 bases in between. The CDR3 is made up of 15 amino acids. Germline CDR1 and CDR2: ENHRY and SYGVKD. The CDR3 sequence is CAISEDNRSLDEQYF. CDR3 bases: TGTGCCATCAGTGAAGACAACAGAAGTCTAGACGAGCAGTACTTC.

The chain combines TRBV28 with TRBJ2-7, with 7 bases matching TRBD1. Looked up from germline, CDR1 is MDHEN and CDR2 is SYDVKM. V was clipped by 7 bases and J by 0 bases; unmatched bases: 9. This CDR3 contains 15 residues. CDR3 nucleotide sequence: TGTGCCAGCACACCCGGGACAGCTATCTCCTACGAGCAGTACTTC. Translation gives CASTPGTAISYEQYF.

This sequence joins TRBV5-1 and TRBJ2-4; 9 bases map to TRBD2. Trimming took 0 bases from V and 5 from J; bases not matched to a gene: 3. This CDR3 region has 15 residues. The germline CDR1 and CDR2 sequences are SGHRS and YFSETQ. The CDR3 here is CASSLGGRAENIQYF. CDR3 nucleotides: TGCGCCAGCAGCTTGGGCGGGAGGGCCGAAAACATTCAGTACTTC.

This clone came up once. This sequence joins TRBV5-1 and TRBJ1-4; D is undetermined. CDR3 size: 15 residues. Trimming shortened V by 0 bases and J by 2 bases, and 8 bases separated the two germline ends. Looked up from germline, CDR1 is SGHRS and CDR2 is YFSETQ. The CDR3 DNA reads TGCGCCAGCAGCTTGGGGGAGAGTACTAATGAAAAACTGTTTTTT. This codes for CASSLGESTNEKLFF.

The V gene is TRBV19, the J gene TRBJ2-7; no definite D call. Looked up from germline, CDR1 is LNHDA and CDR2 is SQIVND (reference sequence). The CDR3 covers 14 residues. The ends were cut back, 3 bases at V and 2 bases at J, with 11 bases in the middle. The CDR3 spells CASSMSHQTYEQYF. Here the CDR3 DNA reads TGTGCCAGTAGTATGTCTCACCAGACCTACGAGCAGTACTTC.

This sequence joins TRBV7-6 and TRBJ2-1; 8 bases are shared with TRBD1. The germline gives CDR1 SGHVS, CDR2 FNYEAQ. This CDR3 region has 17 residues. With 5 bases clipped from V and 0 bases from J, the junction kept 9 bases outside the gene matches. The CDR3 is CASSTHPTGGSYNEQFF. DNA of the CDR3: TGTGCCAGCAGCACCCATCCCACAGGGGGCTCCTACAATGAGCAGTTCTTC.